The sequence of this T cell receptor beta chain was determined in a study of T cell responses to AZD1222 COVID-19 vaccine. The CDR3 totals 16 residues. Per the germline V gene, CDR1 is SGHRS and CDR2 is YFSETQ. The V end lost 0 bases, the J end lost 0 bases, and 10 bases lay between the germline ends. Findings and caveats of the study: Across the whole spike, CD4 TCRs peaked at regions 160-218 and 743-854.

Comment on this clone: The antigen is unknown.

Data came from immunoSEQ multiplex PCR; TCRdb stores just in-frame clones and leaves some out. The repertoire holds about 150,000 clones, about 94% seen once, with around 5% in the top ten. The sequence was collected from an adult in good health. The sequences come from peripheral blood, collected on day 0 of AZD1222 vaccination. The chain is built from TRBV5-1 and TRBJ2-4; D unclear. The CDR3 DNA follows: TGCGCCAGCAGCTTGGGAGGTGTGGTAGCCAAAAACATTCAGTACTTC. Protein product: CASSLGGVVAKNIQYF.